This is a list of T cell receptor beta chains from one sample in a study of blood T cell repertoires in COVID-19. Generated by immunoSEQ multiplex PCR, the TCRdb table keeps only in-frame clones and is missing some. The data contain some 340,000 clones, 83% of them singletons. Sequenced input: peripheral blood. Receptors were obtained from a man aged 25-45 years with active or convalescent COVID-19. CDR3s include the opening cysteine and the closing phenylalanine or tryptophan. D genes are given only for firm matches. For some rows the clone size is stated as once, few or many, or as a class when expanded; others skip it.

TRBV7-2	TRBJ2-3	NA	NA	TGTGCCAGCAGCCCCCGCGGACGGGGAGCAGATACGCAGTATTTT	CASSPRGRGADTQYF
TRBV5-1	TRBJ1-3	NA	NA	TGCGCCAGCAGCTTAGGGACATCTGGAAACACCATATATTTT	CASSLGTSGNTIYF
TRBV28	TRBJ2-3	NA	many	TGTGCCAGCAGTTTCGTAGCGGGCACAGATACGCAGTATTTT	CASSFVAGTDTQYF
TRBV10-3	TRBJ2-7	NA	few	TGTGCCATCAGTGGCCCCACCCCGAGCTACGAGCAGTACTTC	CAISGPTPSYEQYF
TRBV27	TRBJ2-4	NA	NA	TGTGCCAGCAGATACGCTAGCGCAGGAAACATTCAGTACTTC	CASRYASAGNIQYF
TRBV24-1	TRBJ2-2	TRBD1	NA	TGTGCCACCAGTGGGCCGGACAGGGGAATTTTAGACACCGGGGAGCTGTTTTTT	CATSGPDRGILDTGELFF
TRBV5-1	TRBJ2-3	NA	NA	TGCGCCAGCAGCCCGCCGGGCGGGCGCACAGATACGCAGTATTTT	CASSPPGGRTDTQYF
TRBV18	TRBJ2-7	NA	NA	TGTGCCAGCTCACCATACGCAAGCCCTAACTCCTACGAGCAGTACTTC	CASSPYASPNSYEQYF
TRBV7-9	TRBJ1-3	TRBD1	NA	TGTGCCAGCAGCATAGCGGACAGGGATGGAAACACCATATATTTT	CASSIADRDGNTIYF
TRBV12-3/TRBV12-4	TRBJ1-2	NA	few	TGTGCCAGCAGTTCGAGGGGGGGTGGCACCTTC	CASSSRGGGTF
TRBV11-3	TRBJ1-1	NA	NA	TGTGCCAGCAGCCGTACACCGAACACTGAAGCTTTCTTT	CASSRTPNTEAFF
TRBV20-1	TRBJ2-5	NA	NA	TGCAGTGCTAGTAAACTAGCAGAAGAGACCCAGTACTTC	CSASKLAEETQYF
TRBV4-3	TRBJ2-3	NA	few	TGCGCCAGCAGCCCCTCGGGATCAGATACGCAGTATTTT	CASSPSGSDTQYF
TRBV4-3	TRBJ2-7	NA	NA	TGCGCCAGCAGCCAAGATACATATTCCAGATCCTACGAGCAGTACTTC	CASSQDTYSRSYEQYF
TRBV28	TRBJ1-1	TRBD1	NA	TGTGCCAGCAGTTCCGGGACAGGGATATTGGCGGGCACTGAAGCTTTCTTT	CASSSGTGILAGTEAFF
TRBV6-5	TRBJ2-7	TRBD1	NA	TGTGCCAGCAAACAGAGGACAGGCCACGAGCAGTACTTC	CASKQRTGHEQYF
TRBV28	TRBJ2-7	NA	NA	TGTGCCAGCAGTTTAAGCTTCCGGGAGCAGTACTTC	CASSLSFREQYF
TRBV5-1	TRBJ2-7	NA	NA	TGCGCCAGCACCCCGACAGACCCATCCTACGAGCAGTACTTC	CASTPTDPSYEQYF
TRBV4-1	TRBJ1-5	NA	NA	TGCGCCAGCAGCCAAGTTAGGGGTCAGCCCCAGCATTTT	CASSQVRGQPQHF
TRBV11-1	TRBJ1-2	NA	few	TGTGCCAGCAGCGATGGACTGGATACTGGCTACACCTTC	CASSDGLDTGYTF
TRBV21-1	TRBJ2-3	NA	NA	TGTGCCAGCAGCAATTTTCAGGGGTCAGATACGCAGTATTTT	CASSNFQGSDTQYF
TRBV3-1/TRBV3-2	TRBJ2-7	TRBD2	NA	TGTGCCAGCAGCCAAGAAGGTAGCGGGACCTACGAGCAGTACTTC	CASSQEGSGTYEQYF
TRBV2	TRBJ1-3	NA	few	TGTGCCAGCAGTGTTGCAGTAAACACCATATATTTT	CASSVAVNTIYF
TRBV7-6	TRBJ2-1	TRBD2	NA	TGTGCCAGCAGCTTACGGGCTAGCGGGTTATTGAGCTCCTACAATGAGCAGTTCTTC	CASSLRASGLLSSYNEQFF
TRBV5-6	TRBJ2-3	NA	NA	TGTGCCAGCAGCCACAGATCTAGCACAGATACGCAGTATTTT	CASSHRSSTDTQYF
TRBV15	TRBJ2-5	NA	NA	TGTGCCACCAGCAGAGATACTCAAGAGACCCAGTACTTC	CATSRDTQETQYF
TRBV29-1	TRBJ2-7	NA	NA	TGCAGCGTCTCACTCCGATACGAGCAGTACTTC	CSVSLRYEQYF
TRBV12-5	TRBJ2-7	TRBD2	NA	TGTGCTAGTGGTTTGGGGGGACTAGCGGGACACTACGAGCAGTACTTC	CASGLGGLAGHYEQYF
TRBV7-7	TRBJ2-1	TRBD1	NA	TGTGCCAGCAGCTCCGGGACAGGGGCGTTCAATGAGCAGTTCTTC	CASSSGTGAFNEQFF
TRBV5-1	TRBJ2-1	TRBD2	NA	TGCGCCAGCAGCTTGGTTCTAGCGGGAGATAATGAGCAGTTCTTC	CASSLVLAGDNEQFF
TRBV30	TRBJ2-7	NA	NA	TGTGCCTGGAGTCTAGCCTGGGGCGAGCAGTACTTC	CAWSLAWGEQYF
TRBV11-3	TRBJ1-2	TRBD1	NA	TGTGCCAGCAGCCCATATCAGGGGGTCTATGGCTACACCTTC	CASSPYQGVYGYTF
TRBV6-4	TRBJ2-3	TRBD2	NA	TGTGCCAGCAGTGCGGGACTAGCGAGCACAGATACGCAGTATTTT	CASSAGLASTDTQYF
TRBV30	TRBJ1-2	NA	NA	TGTGCCTGGAGTGTGGAGGAAAACTATGGCTACACCTTC	CAWSVEENYGYTF
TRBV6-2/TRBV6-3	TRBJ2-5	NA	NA	TGTGCCAGCAGTATGAAAGCGGAAGAAAGAGGGTACTTC	CASSMKAEERGYF
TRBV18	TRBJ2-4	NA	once	TGTGCCAGCTCAGCCAACCGGGGGGCAAAAAACATTCAGTACTTC	CASSANRGAKNIQYF
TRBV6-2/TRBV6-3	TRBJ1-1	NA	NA	TGTGCCAGCAGCCTGAGGAGGATGAACACTGAAGCTTTCTTT	CASSLRRMNTEAFF
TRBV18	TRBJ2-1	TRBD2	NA	TGTGCCAGCTCACGGGGGGGAACAGGCTACAATGAGCAGTTCTTC	CASSRGGTGYNEQFF
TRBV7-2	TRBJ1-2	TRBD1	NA	TGTGCCAGCAAGTTGGAGGACAGGGCGCTTCCGGGGGGCTACACCTTC	CASKLEDRALPGGYTF
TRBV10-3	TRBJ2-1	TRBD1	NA	TGTGCCATCAGTCCCGGGACAGGGGGCATAGATGAGCAGTTCTTC	CAISPGTGGIDEQFF
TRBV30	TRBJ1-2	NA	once	TGTGCCTGTGTCAGGGACTATGGCTACACCTTC	CACVRDYGYTF
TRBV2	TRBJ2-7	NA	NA	TGTGCCAGCGGCATCTACGAGCAGTACTTC	CASGIYEQYF
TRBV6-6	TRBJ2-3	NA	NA	TGTGCCTCCACTGCTCAGGATTTAAGCACAGATACGCAGTATTTT	CASTAQDLSTDTQYF
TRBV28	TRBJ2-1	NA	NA	TGTGCCACCTCTGAGGGGGGGTACAATGAGCAGTTCTTC	CATSEGGYNEQFF
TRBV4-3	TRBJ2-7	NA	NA	TGCGCCAGCAGCCAAGACGGTATCTTCTGGCTAGCCTACGAGCAGTACTTC	CASSQDGIFWLAYEQYF
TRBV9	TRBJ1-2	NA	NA	TGTGCCAGCAGCAATACCCCAGGGGAACGCTATGGCTACACCTTC	CASSNTPGERYGYTF
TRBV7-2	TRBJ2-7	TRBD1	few	TGTGCCAGCAGCACCGCCGGGACAGCCTACGAGCAGTACTTC	CASSTAGTAYEQYF
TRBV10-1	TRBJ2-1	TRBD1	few	TGCGCCAGCAATCGGACAGGGGATCACAATGAGCAGTTCTTC	CASNRTGDHNEQFF
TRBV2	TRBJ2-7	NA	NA	TGTGCCAGCAGCGACCGGCGGGGGTGGGGGGACACCTCCTACGAGCAGTACTTC	CASSDRRGWGDTSYEQYF
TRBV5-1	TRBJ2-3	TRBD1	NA	TGCGCCAGCAGCTTGTTTGGGACAGGGGGCTTGACCACAGATACGCAGTATTTT	CASSLFGTGGLTTDTQYF
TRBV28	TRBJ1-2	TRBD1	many	TGTGCCAGCAGTTTAGGACAGGCCAACTATGGCTACACCTTC	CASSLGQANYGYTF
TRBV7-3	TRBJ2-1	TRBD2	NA	TGTGCCAGCAGCATGATAGCGGGGGCCTACAATGAGCAGTTCTTC	CASSMIAGAYNEQFF
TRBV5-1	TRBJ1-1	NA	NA	TGCGCCAGCAGCTTGATGGGGAGGGGGAACACTGAAGCTTTCTTT	CASSLMGRGNTEAFF
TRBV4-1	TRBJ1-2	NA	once	TGCGCCAGCAGCCAAGATTTCGACATCTCCCTCTATGGCTACACCTTC	CASSQDFDISLYGYTF
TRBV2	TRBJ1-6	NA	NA	TGTGCCCGCCGGACAGCCAGCTCCTATAATTCACCCCTCCACTTT	CARRTASSYNSPLHF
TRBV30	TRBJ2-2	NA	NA	TGTGCCTGGAGTGTACACAGGAACACCGGGGAGCTGTTTTTT	CAWSVHRNTGELFF
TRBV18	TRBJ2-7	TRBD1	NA	TGTGCCAGCTCTTCCGGGACAGGGGGGGGCGAGCAGTACTTC	CASSSGTGGGEQYF